Here is one TCR beta chain with its context. Sequencing of TCR beta was performed on blood CD8+ T cells and on blood CD4+ T cells. Purification of the CD8+ and CD4+ T cells relied on negative isolation, and TEMRA cells underwent FACS enrichment. The data were taken from a study of CD8 T cells in Susac syndrome. RNA amounts of roughly 0.5 to 1 ug underwent reverse transcription with random hexamers. Amplification of the TCR beta CDR3 was carried out by immunoSEQ multiplex PCR, which spanned a total of 54 Vbeta and 13 Jbeta segments. TCRdb reprocessed the immunoSEQ multiplex PCR reads with MiXCR, giving one entry per CDR3 protein. The sample shows about 430,000 distinct CDR3 sequences, 85% to 90% of them seen only once. V gave up 5 bases and J gave up 2 bases, with 13 bases separating them. CDR3 length: 14 residues. Germline V gene lookup returns CDR1 PRHDT and CDR2 FYEKMQ (reference sequence).

The chain has TRBV13 and TRBJ2-7, with D possibly being TRBD1 (6 bases). This TCR was recovered from a human donor with multiple sclerosis. The sequenced material came from CD8+ T cells from PBMCs. The CDR3 nucleotides are TGTGCCAGCAGCCCAGAGACAGGCACCTACGAGCAGTACTTC. As protein: CASSPETGTYEQYF. The variable domain in full, completed from reference TRBV13 and TRBJ2-7, reads AAGVIQSPRHLIKEKRETATLKCYPIPRHDTVYWYQQGPGQDPQFLISFYEKMQSDKGSIPDRFSAQQFSDYHSELNMSSLELGDSALYFCASSPETGTYEQYFGPGTRLTVT.